The rows below give T cell receptor beta chains drawn from one sample of a study of CXCR3-negative and CXCR3-positive naive CD8 T cells. Following a re-call of the 5' RACE reads, TCRdb has one entry per CDR3 protein and lacks DNA. The repertoire shows under 150,000 distinct CDR3 sequences; the top ten hold approximately 0.4%. The material sequenced was naive CXCR3+ CD8+ T cells from blood. These receptors all come from a human donor in good health. Some clones in this sample may be carry-over from other donors' samples. CDR3s include the opening cysteine and the closing phenylalanine or tryptophan. The order of the fields is J gene, V gene, CDR3 protein.

TRBJ2-3 TRBV20-1 CSANSLGGWTRADTQYF
TRBJ2-7 TRBV5-5 CASSGDSIYEQYF
TRBJ2-7 TRBV11-2 CASSLGIGYEQYF
TRBJ2-7 TRBV15 CATSSVETNEQYF
TRBJ2-5 TRBV11-2 CASSRLTPQETQYF
TRBJ1-1 TRBV7-9 CATVDGWAEAFF
TRBJ2-7 TRBV7-2 CASSKFRGTYEQYF
TRBJ1-5 TRBV20-1 CSLERGNQPQHF
TRBJ2-7 TRBV29-1 CSVEGTSGRNSYEQYF
TRBJ2-7 TRBV10-1 CASSVQGLPYEQYF
TRBJ2-7 TRBV15 CATSSGQVYEQYF
TRBJ2-1 TRBV12-3/TRBV12-4 CASRPGQYNEQFF
TRBJ2-5 TRBV12-3/TRBV12-4 CASSGTGVRETQYF
TRBJ2-1 TRBV15 CATSAFSNEQFF
TRBJ2-5 TRBV20-1 CSARAGELAGVPPPETQYF
TRBJ1-2 TRBV27 CASSFPTNDGYTF
TRBJ2-7 TRBV4-1 CASSQGPALQYEQYF
TRBJ1-2 TRBV9 CASSNPTDRPNYGYTF
TRBJ1-5 TRBV5-5 CASSQDRQVSNQPQHF
TRBJ1-6 TRBV7-9 CASSRTGADSPLHF
TRBJ2-1 TRBV29-1 CSVIPGTDNNEQFF
TRBJ2-3 TRBV12-3/TRBV12-4 CASSPRTGPKDTQYF
TRBJ2-2 TRBV12-3/TRBV12-4 CASSHSGTAKTGELFF
TRBJ1-1 TRBV15 CATSEGRNTEAFF
TRBJ1-5 TRBV28 CASGPYQPQHF
TRBJ2-5 TRBV25-1 CASSEYGSQYF
TRBJ2-7 TRBV28 CASSFFSNSYEQYF
TRBJ2-3 TRBV19 CASSRQENTQYF
TRBJ2-2 TRBV7-2 CASSFLFLVGGSPGELFF
TRBJ2-1 TRBV7-6 CASSLLWGAQGSRNEQFF
TRBJ2-4 TRBV7-8 CASSPTGTTKNIQYF
TRBJ1-4 TRBV6-2/TRBV6-3 CASTYNRDNGPNEKLFF
TRBJ1-5 TRBV5-6 CASSLQGAQPQHF
TRBJ2-7 TRBV5-1 CASRQGLPSYEQYF
TRBJ2-7 TRBV10-3 CAISDIAQGNYEQYF
TRBJ2-2 TRBV29-1 CSVFANTGELFF
TRBJ2-1 TRBV20-1 CSARWLATRDEQFF
TRBJ1-1 TRBV7-9 CASAAEGNTEAFF
TRBJ2-3 TRBV28 CASSIPGHPTGADTQYF
TRBJ2-7 TRBV28 CASSSAQSYEQYF
TRBJ2-2 TRBV5-1 CASSLYPTVSTGELFF
TRBJ1-2 TRBV29-1 CSVDYGQGRGYTF
TRBJ1-5 TRBV7-9 CASSLVGGLNQPQHF
TRBJ2-2 TRBV7-2 CASSSRTGTSGTGELFF
TRBJ2-7 TRBV2 CASSPQKGELDTYEQYF
TRBJ2-4 TRBV30 CAWSAIRQGAKNIQYF
TRBJ1-5 TRBV10-3 CAISEGLSQHF
TRBJ1-1 TRBV30 CAWTALNTEAFF
TRBJ1-1 TRBV29-1 CSVVANTEAFF
TRBJ2-1 TRBV5-1 CASSGTGDPHEQFF
TRBJ2-7 TRBV7-9 CASSQYQTNPEQYF
TRBJ1-1 TRBV4-3 CASGQAGVQKIGGNTEAFF
TRBJ2-2 TRBV29-1 CSVLNTGPNTGELFF
TRBJ2-5 TRBV5-6 CASSARDSWRETQYF
TRBJ2-1 TRBV12-3/TRBV12-4 CASTAAYNEQFF
TRBJ2-1 TRBV27 CASSLLAGWGNEQFF
TRBJ2-1 TRBV29-1 CSPRRGANNEQFF
TRBJ1-1 TRBV12-3/TRBV12-4 CASSIYTEAFF
TRBJ1-6 TRBV4-1 CASSQLRDRVYNSPLHF
TRBJ2-2 TRBV6-5 CASSYRPQGGELFF